Listed below are T cell receptor beta chains from one sample, sequenced in a study of cytomegalovirus exposure and HLA in healthy donors. The repertoire was sequenced with immunoSEQ multiplex PCR; TCRdb's copy has only in-frame clones and lacks some. The repertoire holds 95,000 to 150,000 clones, around 82% seen once, with more than 3.5% in the top ten. Sequenced: PBMCs. All receptors derive from a woman in her thirties or forties in good health and CMV-seropositive. The CDR3 runs from the conserved cysteine through the conserved F or W. Each record gives: V gene, clone size, CDR3 protein. Clone size is not always given. Where it is, it says once, few, many or a class for expanded clones.

V gene: TRBV27
clone size: .
CDR3 protein: CASSLSRDSHEQYF

V gene: TRBV6-4
clone size: .
CDR3 protein: CASSDSSGGGTDTQYF

V gene: TRBV9
clone size: .
CDR3 protein: CASSVEGLAGYNEQFF

V gene: TRBV13
clone size: .
CDR3 protein: CASRRGGAGEKLFF

V gene: TRBV6-5
clone size: .
CDR3 protein: CASRRVTGVTEAFF

V gene: TRBV6-5
clone size: .
CDR3 protein: CASSYSGTGGIGAFF

V gene: TRBV27
clone size: .
CDR3 protein: CASSATGTTNEQFF

V gene: TRBV9
clone size: .
CDR3 protein: CASSVASSGSSYNEQFF

V gene: TRBV9
clone size: .
CDR3 protein: CASSGGPDTQYF

V gene: TRBV7-9
clone size: once
CDR3 protein: CASSLGAGAYGYTF

V gene: TRBV29-1
clone size: .
CDR3 protein: CSVTRSTAEETQYF

V gene: TRBV9
clone size: .
CDR3 protein: CASSGPGLAGVGGTDTQYF

V gene: TRBV5-4
clone size: once
CDR3 protein: CASSLTEGGELFF

V gene: TRBV5-5
clone size: .
CDR3 protein: CASSLVRGYEQYF

V gene: TRBV9
clone size: .
CDR3 protein: CASSVAPGLYNEQFF

V gene: TRBV7-9
clone size: .
CDR3 protein: CASSLLGGSGELFF

V gene: TRBV7-2
clone size: .
CDR3 protein: CASSLVGGRRTGELFF

V gene: TRBV5-6
clone size: .
CDR3 protein: CASSPMGGGAKNYGYTF

V gene: TRBV6-5
clone size: .
CDR3 protein: CASSSGSLYEQYF

V gene: TRBV23-1
clone size: .
CDR3 protein: CAPAGRLQDNEQFF

V gene: TRBV28
clone size: .
CDR3 protein: CASCDRANYGYTF

V gene: TRBV4-3
clone size: .
CDR3 protein: CASSQDRYEQYF

V gene: TRBV7-6
clone size: .
CDR3 protein: CASSLAFTSGENTQYF

V gene: TRBV6-1
clone size: .
CDR3 protein: CASSPTSLAFF

V gene: TRBV30
clone size: .
CDR3 protein: CAWRDRAHEKLFF

V gene: TRBV4-2
clone size: .
CDR3 protein: CASSQEGSPDTQYF

V gene: TRBV7-2
clone size: .
CDR3 protein: CASSSPASYEQYF

V gene: TRBV7-6
clone size: once
CDR3 protein: CASSLGLAGGSYNEQFF

V gene: TRBV27
clone size: .
CDR3 protein: CASRGTSGNIPRFF

V gene: TRBV29-1
clone size: .
CDR3 protein: CSVPGTGSTEAFF

V gene: TRBV7-3
clone size: few
CDR3 protein: CASSRSVANTGELFF

V gene: TRBV5-1
clone size: .
CDR3 protein: CASSFTGKNTGELFF

V gene: TRBV5-1
clone size: .
CDR3 protein: CASSVIPGNEQFF

V gene: TRBV30
clone size: .
CDR3 protein: CATPIRDSNEKLFF

V gene: TRBV28
clone size: .
CDR3 protein: CASSPTVSQPQHF

V gene: TRBV5-8
clone size: .
CDR3 protein: CASSIAGGPYNEQFF

V gene: TRBV7-9
clone size: .
CDR3 protein: CASSLAGTSSSYEQYF